The next 15 T cell receptor beta chains were all read from a single sample in a study of blood T cells in healthy people across ages. PCR was performed a second time for roughly 7 to 12 cycles using a sample-barcoded 5' primer and a J-beta primer mix. One entry per CDR3 protein results from TCRdb running MiXCR on the 5' RACE reads. The sample lists around 1,900,000 distinct CDR3 sequences; about 39% were seen once. Sequences were obtained from blood. The receptor source for this set is a human donor in good health.

This rearrangement joins TRBV6-2 or TRBV6-3 to TRBJ1-1; D gene ambiguous. The CDR3 totals 13 residues. The germline gives CDR1 MNHEY, CDR2 SVGEGT. Trimming took off 5 bases at V and 8 bases at J, with 15 bases between the two ends. This chain's CDR3 is CASSLPPLTEAFF. The CDR3 coding sequence is TGTGCCAGCAGTCTACCTCCACTCACAGAAGCTTTCTTT.

The chain employs TRBV7-8 and TRBJ2-5; a weak D match, TRBD1 (6 bases). This CDR3 comprises 11 residues. Germline loops: CDR1 SGHVS, CDR2 FQNEAQ. The V gene lost 2 bases and the J gene lost 12 bases, with 10 bases spanning the gap. CDR3: CASSLKRGKYF. CDR3 bases: TGTGCCAGCAGCTTAAAAAGGGGGAAGTACTTC.

Many counts were recorded for this clonotype. The V and J genes are TRBV24-1 and TRBJ1-1; 12 bases map to TRBD1. Germline CDR1 reads KGHDR; CDR2 reads SFDVKD. CDR3 length: 14 residues. Losses at the gene ends were 4 bases for V and 11 bases for J; bases not matched to a gene: 7. The CDR3 sequence: CATSELGTGGGAFF. The CDR3 bases are TGTGCCACCAGTGAGCTAGGGACAGGGGGCGGCGCTTTCTTT.

As to this clonotype: A read error may account for a junction end that differs from germline. The gene calls are TRBV5-1 and TRBJ2-3; TRBD1 matches 11 bases. CDR1 is SGHRS and CDR2 is YFSETQ in the germline V gene. The CDR3 spans 14 residues. CDR3 sequence reads: CSSRPGQGADTQYF. The CDR3 nucleotides read TGCTCCAGCAGACCGGGACAGGGGGCAGATACGCAGTATTTT.

This clonotype was seen a few times. This chain uses TRBV29-1 with TRBJ2-1, with 8 nucleotides matching TRBD2. Germline-derived CDR1 and CDR2 are SQVTM and ANQGSEA. Trimming removed 0 bases from V and 15 bases from J; junction bases left unmatched: 10. This CDR3 region has 13 residues. The CDR3 is CSVEDLPGGLPFF. The CDR3 DNA reads TGCAGCGTTGAAGATCTTCCGGGGGGGTTACCGTTCTTC.

This chain links TRBV7-2 with TRBJ2-7; no firm D call. This CDR3 region has 14 residues. In germline, CDR1 is SGHTA, CDR2 FQGNSA. V gave up 3 bases and J gave up 4 bases, with 13 bases separating them. The CDR3 nucleotides read TGTGCCAGCAGCTTCGGCCGGGTAGGTTACGAGCAGTACTTC. It translates to CASSFGRVGYEQYF.

This clonotype was seen more than once but under ten times. The chain combines TRBV20-1 with TRBJ2-1; 7 bases agree with TRBD2. V shed 4 bases and J 5 bases; nucleotides not matched to a gene: 5. This CDR3 has 13 amino acids. Germline assignment: CDR1 DFQATT and CDR2 SNEGSKA (reference sequence). The CDR3, as DNA: TGCAGTGCTACGCGGGGAGGGAACAATGAGCAGTTCTTC. Protein sequence: CSATRGGNNEQFF.

This clonotype was counted a few times. This chain links TRBV20-1 with TRBJ1-5, with D maybe TRBD1 (5 bases). The germline gives CDR1 DFQATT, CDR2 SNEGSKA (reference sequence). The CDR3 has 13 amino acids. Trimming pared 3 bases from V and 7 bases from J, leaving 13 bases between. In DNA form, the CDR3 reads TGCAGTGCTAGTTACCCAGGGTACCAGCCCCAGCATTTT. Protein: CSASYPGYQPQHF.

This clonotype was found a few times. The gene calls are TRBV5-1 and TRBJ1-4; 8 bases match TRBD1. The CDR3 has 15 amino acids. Trimming removed 4 bases from V and 7 bases from J; junction bases left unmatched: 9. Germline V gene data show CDR1 as SGHRS and CDR2 as YFSETQ. CDR3: CASSPLTGGSEKLFF. CDR3 nucleotide sequence: TGCGCCAGCAGCCCCCTTACAGGGGGGAGTGAAAAACTGTTTTTT.

The rearrangement links TRBV9 to TRBJ2-3; TRBD2 aligns across 9 bases. The CDR3 length is 16 residues. Trimming at V came to 3 bases and at J to 2 bases, leaving 7 bases not matched to a gene. Germline CDR1 SGDLS, CDR2 YYNGEE. This chain's CDR3 is CASSGGLAKVTDTQYF. The CDR3 DNA sequence: TGTGCCAGCAGCGGCGGACTAGCGAAGGTCACAGATACGCAGTATTTT.

The chain joins TRBV29-1 to TRBJ2-7; the D gene is possibly TRBD1 (6 bases). The CDR3 has 14 amino acids. V was trimmed by 4 bases and J by 2 bases, leaving 15 bases between them. Germline CDR1 reads SQVTM; CDR2 reads ANQGSEA. The CDR3 sequence is CSVGRRGETYEQYF. DNA for the CDR3: TGCAGCGTTGGGCGCAGGGGCGAGACCTACGAGCAGTACTTC.

V and J are TRBV5-1 and TRBJ2-1; 8 bases are a match to TRBD1. V was pared by 4 bases and J by 8 bases, with 8 bases of the junction left unmatched. CDR3 length equals 14 residues. Looked up from germline, CDR1 is SGHRS and CDR2 is YFSETQ. The CDR3: CASSLRQGLDEQFF. The CDR3, as DNA: TGCGCCAGCAGCCTCCGACAGGGGCTCGATGAGCAGTTCTTC.

The chain links TRBV6-2 or TRBV6-3 to TRBJ2-7; D is unclear. Germline CDR1 reads MNHEY; CDR2 reads SVGEGT. This CDR3 comprises 12 residues. The ends were cut back, 2 bases at V and 6 bases at J, with 8 bases in the middle. The CDR3 protein is CASSYGESEQYF. DNA for the CDR3: TGTGCCAGCAGTTACGGAGAGAGCGAGCAGTACTTC.

This clonotype is a singleton in its sample. This chain joins TRBV6-2 or TRBV6-3 and TRBJ1-2, with D perhaps matching TRBD1 (6 bases). The CDR3 loop spans 13 amino acids. The germline CDR1 and CDR2 sequences are MNHEY and SVGEGT. Between the trimmed V and J ends, which lost 6 bases and 6 bases, there was a span of 14 bases. CDR3 protein: CASSTLRGNGYTF. The CDR3 nucleotides read TGTGCCAGCAGCACCCTCAGGGGAAATGGCTACACCTTC.

The chain joins TRBV15 to TRBJ2-4, with 8 bases that match TRBD2. The DNA end favors TRBJ2-7, so the J call may be wrong. CDR1 is LNHNV and CDR2 is YYDKDF in the germline V gene (reference sequence). The CDR3 has 15 amino acids. CDR3 amino acids: CATSPGASGSYEQYF. CDR3 nucleotide sequence: TGTGCCACCAGCCCCGGTGCTAGCGGGTCCTACGAGCAGTACTTC.